These 27 T cell receptor beta chains were all obtained from the same sample, sequenced in a study of T-cell memory formation after mild COVID-19. MiXCR, applied by TCRdb to the 5' RACE reads, yields one record per CDR3 protein. The sample yields about 49,000 distinct CDR3 sequences, 25% to 35% seen once. Material: PBMCs or a T cell subset sorted from them (not recorded which). These TCRs come from a man aged 18 to 29 who had mild COVID-19 (a few samples of this study predate the infection). Cell type and time point are not known.

This clonotype was observed a handful of times. The chain couples TRBV7-9 to TRBJ1-1; 7 positions agree with TRBD1. With 5 bases clipped from V and 4 bases from J, the junction kept 4 bases outside the gene matches. In germline, CDR1 is SEHNR, CDR2 FQNEAQ (reference sequence). This CDR3 has 13 residues. CDR3 protein: CASSPRDSTEAFF. The CDR3 DNA is TGTGCCAGCAGCCCCCGGGACAGCACTGAAGCTTTCTTT.

The chain couples TRBV2 to TRBJ2-5; D ambiguous. CDR3 length equals 10 residues. Germline V gives CDR1 SNHLY, CDR2 FYNNEI. V lost 8 bases and J 13 bases, leaving 14 bases between the germline ends. CDR3 sequence (DNA): TGTGCCAGCGTCGGGCCGACTGGGTACTTC. Residues: CASVGPTGYF.

This chain connects TRBV27 to TRBJ2-1; the D call may be TRBD1 or TRBD2 (5 bases each). V was trimmed by 5 bases and J by 10 bases, leaving 15 bases between them. The germline V gene encodes CDR1 MNHEY and CDR2 SMNVEV (reference sequence). CDR3 size: 13 residues. As DNA, the CDR3 is TGTGCCAGCAGTCTGGGACCCCCCTCGGAGCAGTTCTTC. Residues: CASSLGPPSEQFF.

Judged by abundance, this clonotype is medium-sized (0.01 to 0.1%). V is TRBV6-4 and J is TRBJ2-3; 9 positions agree with TRBD1. The germline gives CDR1 MRHNA, CDR2 SNTAGT. The CDR3 runs to 14 residues. V trimming: 4 bases; J trimming: 1 base; junction bases outside the gene matches: 0. DNA of the CDR3: TGTGCCAGCAGTGGGACAGGGGGCACAGATACGCAGTATTTT. Residues: CASSGTGGTDTQYF.

V and J are TRBV10-1 and TRBJ2-3, with TRBD2 identical over 7 bases. The CDR3 totals 14 residues. CDR1 and CDR2 from the germline V gene are WNHNN and SYGVQD (reference sequence). Trimming cost V 3 bases and J 9 bases; bases outside gene matches: 9. The CDR3 spells CASSDTGGPWTQYF. The CDR3 DNA reads TGCGCCAGCAGTGATACGGGGGGTCCCTGGACGCAGTATTTT.

The V gene is TRBV7-9, the J gene TRBJ1-1; 7 bases map to TRBD1. Looked up from germline, CDR1 is SEHNR and CDR2 is FQNEAQ (reference sequence). The CDR3 spans 17 residues. The trim removed 5 bases at V and 0 bases at J, leaving 12 bases unmatched. The CDR3 bases are TGTGCCAGCAGCACCTCCGACAGGGTTAGGATGAACACTGAAGCTTTCTTT. Its protein is CASSTSDRVRMNTEAFF.

A few counts support this clonotype. The rearrangement joins TRBV29-1 to TRBJ1-5; possible D gene TRBD1, 6 bases. The CDR3 is 13 amino acids. Per germline, CDR1 SQVTM and CDR2 ANQGSEA. V was cut by 6 bases and J by 4 bases, with 13 bases left in between. CDR3 bases: TGCAGCGTGGCAACAGGGTTAAATCAGCCCCAGCATTTT. It is translated as CSVATGLNQPQHF.

This sequence joins TRBV11-3 and TRBJ2-1, with 9 nucleotides matching TRBD2. Trimming cost V 1 base and J 2 bases; bases outside gene matches: 12. This CDR3 is 19 amino acids long. Germline values: CDR1 SGHNT, CDR2 YENEEA. This chain's CDR3 is CASSLGVASGVMAYNEQFF. CDR3 bases: TGTGCCAGCAGCTTAGGGGTCGCTAGCGGGGTTATGGCCTACAATGAGCAGTTCTTC.

The chain recombines TRBV7-9 with TRBJ1-2, with a tentative D call TRBD1 (5 bases). The germline gives CDR1 SEHNR, CDR2 FQNEAQ (reference sequence). The CDR3 runs 17 residues. V dropped 0 bases and J dropped 8 bases, with 22 bases sitting between them. The CDR3 DNA reads TGTGCCAGCAGCTTAGCGCCAGGAGGTCCCCGGGGCGGGGGCTACACCTTC. This codes for CASSLAPGGPRGGGYTF.

V is TRBV24-1 and J is TRBJ2-1; weak D call: TRBD2 (6 bases). Germline V CDR1 and CDR2: KGHDR, SFDVKD. Trimming removed 12 bases at V and 5 bases at J, with 19 bases between. The CDR3 runs to 14 residues. The DNA for the CDR3 is TGTGCCGTGGGGGGACCAGGGCTCAACAATGAGCAGTTCTTC. Encoded protein: CAVGGPGLNNEQFF.

J is TRBJ2-1 and V is TRBV5-6; D gene ambiguous. CDR1 is SGHDT, CDR2 YYEEEE, per germline. The ends were cut back, 0 bases at V and 6 bases at J, with 7 bases in the middle. The CDR3 runs to 13 residues. CDR3 region: CASSLAAANEQFF. In DNA, the CDR3 is TGTGCCAGCAGCTTGGCCGCGGCCAATGAGCAGTTCTTC.

CDR3: CAFLGAGNTEAFF. CDR3 bases: TGTGCCTTCCTGGGGGCAGGAAACACTGAAGCTTTCTTT. The chain joins TRBV5-4 to TRBJ1-1; TRBD1 might be the D (6 bases). Germline-derived CDR1 and CDR2 are SGHNT and YYREEE (reference sequence). V was pared by 10 bases and J by 2 bases, with 15 bases between. The CDR3 covers 13 residues.

This sequence joins TRBV12-3 or TRBV12-4 and TRBJ2-2; D is unresolved. This CDR3 spans 14 amino acids. V was shortened by 10 bases and J by 1 base, with 13 bases between the two germline ends. The CDR3 spells CATRSWGNTGELFF. The DNA for the CDR3 is TGTGCCACGCGTAGCTGGGGGAACACCGGGGAGCTGTTTTTT.

Only a few counts were recorded for this clonotype. The chain has TRBV9 and TRBJ2-3, with TRBD1 identical over 7 bases. V was clipped by 3 bases and J by 0 bases; unmatched bases: 4. This CDR3 has 15 amino acids. Germline-derived CDR1 and CDR2 are SGDLS and YYNGEE. The CDR3 DNA reads as TGTGCCAGCAGCGCCGGGACAGCTAGCACAGATACGCAGTATTTT. Its protein product is CASSAGTASTDTQYF.

In this sample, this clonotype turned up a few times. This chain connects TRBV25-1 to TRBJ2-5; 8 bases are a match to TRBD1. The V gene's germline CDR1 is MGHDK and CDR2 SYGVNS. This CDR3 is built from 13 residues. Trimming at V came to 7 bases and at J to 5 bases, leaving 6 bases not matched to a gene. The chain's CDR3 is CASTLDREETQYF. CDR3 DNA: TGTGCCAGCACCCTGGACAGGGAGGAGACCCAGTACTTC.

The rearrangement uses TRBV6-5 and TRBJ2-3; 8 nucleotides align to TRBD1. CDR1 is MNHEY and CDR2 is SVGAGI in the germline V gene. V lost 6 bases to trimming and J lost 1 base; unmatched junction nucleotides: 6. The CDR3 is 15 residues long. CDR3 sequence: CASRVWTGRTDTQYF. The CDR3 DNA is TGTGCCAGCAGAGTTTGGACAGGGCGCACAGATACGCAGTATTTT.

J is TRBJ2-5 and V is TRBV5-1; no definite D call. Germline CDR1 reads SGHRS; CDR2 reads YFSETQ. Trimming shortened V by 5 bases and J by 2 bases, and 16 bases separated the two germline ends. The CDR3 runs 15 residues. CDR3 bases: TGCGCCAGCAGTAGCTGGCCCGACGGGCAAGAGACCCAGTACTTC. This gives the protein CASSSWPDGQETQYF.

This chain uses TRBV5-6 with TRBJ2-7; a weak D match, TRBD2 (5 bases). Germline values: CDR1 SGHDT, CDR2 YYEEEE. Trimming pared 6 bases from V and 2 bases from J, leaving 12 bases between. There are 13 residues in the CDR3. CDR3 DNA: TGTGCCAGCACTAGGACTGCCCCCTACGAGCAGTACTTC. Translating it yields CASTRTAPYEQYF. The full variable domain, rest sourced from reference TRBV5-6 and TRBJ2-7, is DAGVTQSPTHLIKTRGQQVTLRCSPKSGHDTVSWYQQALGQGPQFIFQYYEEEERQRGNFPDRFSGHQFPNYSSELNVNALLLGDSALYLCASTRTAPYEQYFGPGTRLTVT.

The rearrangement joins TRBV6-2 or TRBV6-3 to TRBJ1-5; D unclear. The V and J ends lost 6 bases and 9 bases respectively, with 9 bases between them. The CDR3 runs to 11 residues. Germline CDR1 reads MNHEY; CDR2 reads SVGEGT. As DNA, the CDR3 is TGTGCCAGCAGCTACCCTGGGCCCCAGCATTTT. It yields the protein CASSYPGPQHF.

The CDR3 DNA follows: TGTGCCAGTAGTATGGGGACAGGGCGCGAGCAGTACTTC. Translating it yields CASSMGTGREQYF. The chain recombines TRBV19 with TRBJ2-7, with 9 bases matching TRBD1. The germline gives CDR1 LNHDA, CDR2 SQIVND (reference sequence). The CDR3 consists of 13 residues. After removal of 3 bases from V and 6 bases from J, the junction contained 3 bases not matched to a gene.

CDR3 in amino acids: CASSYARVNTEAFF. The CDR3 DNA reads as TGTGCCAGCAGTTACGCCAGGGTGAACACTGAAGCTTTCTTT. This chain links TRBV6-5 with TRBJ1-1; D may be TRBD1 (5 bases). The CDR3 covers 14 residues. The V end was cut by 2 bases, the J end by 0 bases, with 7 bases between. The germline gives CDR1 MNHEY, CDR2 SVGAGI.

As concerns this clonotype: A read error may explain this, as a much larger clone is one base away. The gene calls are TRBV29-1 and TRBJ1-3; 10 bases align to TRBD1. The V gene's germline CDR1 is SQVTM and CDR2 ANQGSEA. The V segment lost 8 bases and the J segment 5 bases; nucleotides outside the gene matches: 12. The CDR3 extends over 15 amino acids. This chain's CDR3 is CSISRTGGGRNTIYF. The CDR3 nucleotides are TGCAGCATCTCCCGGACAGGGGGTGGAAGAAACACCATATATTTT. Combining the CDR3 with reference TRBV29-1 and TRBJ1-3 gives the whole variable domain SAVISQKPSRDICQRGTSLTIQCQVDSQVTMMFWYRQQPGQSLTLIATANQGSEATYESGFVIDKFPISRPNLTFSTLTVSNMSPEDSSIYLCSISRTGGGRNTIYFGEGSWLTVV.

The chain employs TRBV7-9 and TRBJ1-1, with D unresolved. V gave up 5 bases and J gave up 0 bases, with 16 bases separating them. CDR1 is SEHNR and CDR2 is FQNEAQ in the germline V gene (reference sequence). This CDR3 contains 16 residues. The CDR3 DNA sequence: TGTGCCAGCAGCCCCTGGTTTCATGGTGTGAACACTGAAGCTTTCTTT. It yields the protein CASSPWFHGVNTEAFF.

As DNA, the CDR3 is TGTGCCACCAGCGGGCCCCACTGGACTAGCGGGGCTAGCACAGATACGCAGTATTTT. Translation gives CATSGPHWTSGASTDTQYF. The gene calls are TRBV15 and TRBJ2-3; 12 bases map to TRBD2. The V and J ends lost 5 bases and 0 bases, in that order; junction bases with no gene match: 12. CDR3 length equals 19 residues. Germline V lookup: CDR1 LNHNV, CDR2 YYDKDF (reference sequence).

The chain combines TRBV18 with TRBJ2-5; 7 bases line up with TRBD2. CDR1 is KGHSH, CDR2 LQKENI, per germline. CDR3 length equals 15 residues. V dropped 5 bases and J dropped 2; count of bases not matched to a gene: 8. CDR3 protein: CASSYPTGGQETQYF. The CDR3, as DNA: TGTGCCAGCTCATACCCCACGGGGGGACAAGAGACCCAGTACTTC.

This clonotype has a handful of counts. The rearrangement joins TRBV7-6 to TRBJ2-3; 14 bases are a match to TRBD2. Germline CDR1 SGHVS, CDR2 FNYEAQ. With V trimmed by 2 bases and J by 6 bases, 7 bases remained unmatched. CDR3 length equals 17 residues. The CDR3 nucleotides are TGTGCCAGCAGCTTAAGTTGGACTAGCGGGGGGCTGGATACGCAGTATTTT. Its translation is CASSLSWTSGGLDTQYF. The full variable domain, with the rest looked up from reference TRBV7-6 and TRBJ2-3, is GAGVSQSPRYKVTKRGQDVALRCDPISGHVSLYWYRQALGQGPEFLTYFNYEAQQDKSGLPNDRFSAERPEGSISTLTIQRTEQRDSAMYRCASSLSWTSGGLDTQYFGPGTRLTVL.

The rearrangement uses TRBV19 and TRBJ2-7, with a weak D call TRBD2 (6 bases). The CDR3 is 15 amino acids. Germline V gives CDR1 LNHDA, CDR2 SQIVND (reference sequence). V gave up 4 bases and J gave up 2 bases, with 15 bases separating them. The CDR3: CASSRGLPATYEQYV. The CDR3 DNA is TGTGCCAGTAGTAGGGGACTTCCAGCGACCTACGAGCAGTACGTC.